The present T cell receptor beta chain was sequenced within a study of T cell responses to AZD1222 COVID-19 vaccine. As for this clone: The antigen remains unidentified.

Overall study results and limits: There were vaccine-associated CD4 TCRs across spike, dominant at 160-218 and 743-854.

The CDR3 contains 14 residues. V was cut by 0 bases and J by 4 bases, with 8 bases left in between. Germline V lookup: CDR1 SGHRS, CDR2 YFSETQ. The assay was immunoSEQ multiplex PCR, and TCRdb's table has in-frame clones only and misses some. This sample yields approximately 190,000 clones, of which approximately 91% are seen a single time; 0.75% to 1% belongs to the top ten. The J gene is TRBJ1-3, the V gene TRBV5-1; D is unresolved. This clonotype was sampled from an adult in good health. The specimen was peripheral blood, collected on day 0 of AZD1222 vaccination. The CDR3 DNA reads as TGCGCCAGCAGCTTGGGGACCGGAGGAAACACCATATATTTT. Residues: CASSLGTGGNTIYF.